Below, one T cell receptor beta chain is given with its context. Its antigen is still unknown. Germline V gene data show CDR1 as LNHDA and CDR2 as SQIVND (reference sequence). The CDR3 is made up of 13 amino acids. V dropped 7 bases and J dropped 5 bases, with 14 bases sitting between them. The study did not record CMV serostatus for this donor. Use of 60 Vbeta and 13 Jbeta primers characterized the PCR. Here immunoSEQ multiplex PCR was the method, and the copy in TCRdb shows in-frame clones only, minus some. The sample lists roughly 130,000 clones, approximately 80% occurring once. These data belong to a study of cytomegalovirus exposure and HLA in healthy donors. General observations from the study: Earlier results showed most TCR beta V segments being productive about 87% or about 30% of the time.

The rearrangement uses TRBV19 and TRBJ2-5; D not certain. This TCR was recovered from a human donor in good health. The sequenced sample consisted of PBMCs. The CDR3 bases are TGTGCCAGTACGGCTTCAGCGACCGAGACCCAGTACTTC. It is translated as CASTASATETQYF.